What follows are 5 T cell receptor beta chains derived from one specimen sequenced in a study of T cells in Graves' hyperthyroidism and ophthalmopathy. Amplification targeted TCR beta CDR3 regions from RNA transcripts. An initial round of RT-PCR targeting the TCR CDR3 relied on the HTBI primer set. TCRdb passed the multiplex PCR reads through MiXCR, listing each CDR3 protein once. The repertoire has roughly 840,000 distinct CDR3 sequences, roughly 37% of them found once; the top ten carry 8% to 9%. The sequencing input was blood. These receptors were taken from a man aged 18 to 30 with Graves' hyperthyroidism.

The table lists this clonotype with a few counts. This CDR3 is CASGTGQADTEAFF. CDR3 DNA: TGTGCTAGTGGAACGGGACAGGCGGACACTGAAGCTTTCTTT. The chain has TRBV12-5 and TRBJ1-1, with 8 bases that match TRBD1. V trimming: 6 bases; J trimming: 3 bases; junction bases outside the gene matches: 6. The germline V gene encodes CDR1 LGHNT and CDR2 FRNRAP. The CDR3 loop spans 14 amino acids.

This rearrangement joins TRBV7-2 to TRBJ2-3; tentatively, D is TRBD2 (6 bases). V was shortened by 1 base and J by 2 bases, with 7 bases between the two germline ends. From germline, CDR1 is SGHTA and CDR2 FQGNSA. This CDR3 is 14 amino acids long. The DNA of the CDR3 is TGTGCCAGCAGCTTAGGCGGGACCACAGATACGCAGTATTTT. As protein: CASSLGGTTDTQYF.

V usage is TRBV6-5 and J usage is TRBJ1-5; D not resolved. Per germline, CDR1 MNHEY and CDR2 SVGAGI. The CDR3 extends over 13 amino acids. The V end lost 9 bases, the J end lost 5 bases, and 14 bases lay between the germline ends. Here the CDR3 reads CASVTDPYQPQHF. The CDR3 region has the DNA TGTGCCAGTGTAACCGACCCTTATCAGCCCCAGCATTTT.

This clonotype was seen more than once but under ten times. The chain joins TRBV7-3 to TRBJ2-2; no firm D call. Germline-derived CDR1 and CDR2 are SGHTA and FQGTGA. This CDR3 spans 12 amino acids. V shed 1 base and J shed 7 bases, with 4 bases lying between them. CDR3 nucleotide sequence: TGTGCCAGCAGCTTAATCGTCGGGGAGCTGTTTTTT. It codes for CASSLIVGELFF.

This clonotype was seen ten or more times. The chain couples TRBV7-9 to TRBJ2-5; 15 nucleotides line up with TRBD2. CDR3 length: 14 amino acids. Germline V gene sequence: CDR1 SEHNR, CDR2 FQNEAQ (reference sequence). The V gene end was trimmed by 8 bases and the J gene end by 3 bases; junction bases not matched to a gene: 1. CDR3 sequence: CASGTSGRKETQYF. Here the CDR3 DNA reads TGTGCCAGCGGGACTAGCGGGAGGAAAGAGACCCAGTACTTC.